A selection of T cell receptor beta chains follows, all from one sample in a study of cytomegalovirus exposure and HLA in healthy donors. Assay used: immunoSEQ multiplex PCR; TCRdb lists only in-frame clones, some missing. The top ten hold roughly 2.7% of the sample, which has approximately 120,000 clones, roughly 80% seen once. Sequenced sample: PBMCs. The receptors were gathered from a female donor in good health and CMV-seronegative. CDR3s include the opening cysteine and the closing phenylalanine or tryptophan. A D gene is named only where the DNA matches it firmly. Size is omitted from some rows. Given values are once, few, many or a class for expanded clones.

CDR3: CASSLARNYNSPLHF
DNA: TGTGCCAGCAGCTTGGCCAGGAATTATAATTCACCCCTCCACTTT
size: NA
J: TRBJ1-6
D: NA
V: TRBV5-5

CDR3: CASSLAPGREKLFF
DNA: TGTGCCAGCAGCTTGGCCCCTGGGAGGGAAAAACTGTTTTTT
size: NA
J: TRBJ1-4
D: NA
V: TRBV5-5

CDR3: CATRAVGGGVNEQFF
DNA: TGTGCCACCCGCGCGGTCGGCGGGGGGGTGAATGAGCAGTTCTTC
size: NA
J: TRBJ2-1
D: TRBD2
V: TRBV6-5

CDR3: CASSDTDSQYEKLFF
DNA: TGTGCCAGCAGTGATACAGATTCGCAGTATGAAAAACTGTTTTTT
size: NA
J: TRBJ1-4
D: NA
V: TRBV2

CDR3: CASSQTLRDRPYGYTF
DNA: TGTGCCAGCAGCCAGACCCTGCGGGACCGACCTTATGGCTACACCTTC
size: NA
J: TRBJ1-2
D: NA
V: TRBV14

CDR3: CASSLGPSGTYEQYF
DNA: TGTGCCAGCAGCTTAGGTCCTAGCGGAACCTACGAGCAGTACTTC
size: NA
J: TRBJ2-7
D: TRBD2
V: TRBV11-2

CDR3: CASSQGQASSYEQYF
DNA: TGCGCCAGCAGCCAAGGACAGGCTAGCTCCTACGAGCAGTACTTC
size: NA
J: TRBJ2-7
D: NA
V: TRBV4-1

CDR3: CASLPGQGSDTQYF
DNA: TGTGCCAGTCTACCGGGACAGGGGTCAGATACGCAGTATTTT
size: once
J: TRBJ2-3
D: TRBD1
V: TRBV4-2

CDR3: CASSIGRTVARNQPQHF
DNA: TGTGCCAGTAGTATCGGCAGAACAGTGGCGCGCAATCAGCCCCAGCATTTT
size: NA
J: TRBJ1-5
D: NA
V: TRBV19

CDR3: CASSGGLAGVMDTQYF
DNA: TGCGCCAGCAGCGGTGGACTAGCGGGGGTTATGGATACGCAGTATTTT
size: NA
J: TRBJ2-3
D: TRBD2
V: TRBV5-1

CDR3: CAYKAGTGGHRGEQYF
DNA: TGTGCCTACAAGGCCGGGACAGGGGGCCATAGGGGCGAGCAGTACTTC
size: NA
J: TRBJ2-7
D: TRBD1
V: TRBV30

CDR3: CASSATATNEKLFF
DNA: TGTGCCAGTAGTGCAACGGCAACTAATGAAAAACTGTTTTTT
size: few
J: TRBJ1-4
D: NA
V: TRBV19

CDR3: CASSLWPAAYNEQFF
DNA: TGTGCCAGCAGCTTGTGGCCCGCGGCCTACAATGAGCAGTTCTTC
size: NA
J: TRBJ2-1
D: NA
V: TRBV5-5

CDR3: CAWSVRGVKNIQYF
DNA: TGTGCCTGGAGTGTTCGGGGTGTCAAAAACATTCAGTACTTC
size: NA
J: TRBJ2-4
D: NA
V: TRBV30

CDR3: CATSREVRENTEAFF
DNA: TGTGCCACCAGCAGAGAGGTCAGGGAGAACACTGAAGCTTTCTTT
size: NA
J: TRBJ1-1
D: NA
V: TRBV15

CDR3: CASSYSNRVPAFF
DNA: TGTGCCAGCAGTTACTCTAACAGGGTCCCCGCTTTCTTT
size: few
J: TRBJ1-1
D: NA
V: TRBV6-5